The following is a T cell receptor beta chain sequence with its context. This clone's antigen is unknown. A much more abundant neighbour one base away suggests this may be a read error. The germline V gene yields SGHDN for CDR1 and FVKESK for CDR2. Reading from cysteine to phenylalanine, the CDR3 counts 13 amino acids. The DNA shown is the 39-base CDR3, in frame from base 1. This specimen belongs to a study of blood T cells in healthy people across ages (dated by TCRdb to about 2015). Turning to the overall study: In model experiments, template switching captured about one uniquely barcoded TCR beta cDNA molecule for every two T cells. Using deep sequencing normalized with unique cDNA molecular identifiers, the study measured how TCR beta repertoire diversity changes with age. Using the same blood draw, the study looked at two additional independent replicas of 1 million unique cDNA reads for two donors, one aged 18 to 30 and the other aged 80 or older. To avoid experimental bias, donors of different ages were randomly spread across the sequencing lanes. The donors were split into four age groups: young (average 16 years), middle-aged (39), aged (more than 55) and long-lived (about 74).

Systemically healthy Caucasian individuals from Russia, over 30 in total and aged roughly 6 to 100 years, were included as donors. Around 9.8 milliliters of peripheral blood were collected from each donor into EDTA-treated Vacutainer tubes. Ficoll-Paque density-gradient centrifugation was used to isolate PBMCs, with at least 6.5 million per sample. Total RNA was extracted from PBMCs with Trizol reagent, with at least 5 micrograms obtained per sample. For every donor, flow cytometry on a PBMC aliquot measured the percentage of naive CD45RAhigh/CD27high T cells. Library method: 5' RACE. Sequencing relied on an Illumina HiSeq 2500. A second 7 to 11 cycle PCR used a sample-barcoded 5' primer and a J-beta primer mix. A template-switch 5' adaptor carrying 12 random nucleotides introduced a unique molecular identifier onto each TCR beta cDNA molecule. Each sample yielded at least 2.5 million CDR3-containing paired-end reads. First-strand cDNA synthesis was performed from all RNA using the Mint cDNA synthesis kit, with priming by a TRBC-specific oligonucleotide. All cDNA was treated with uracil-DNA glycosylase and then went through a first 18-cycle PCR with the universal primers M1SS and BC2_uni_R. Turning to the authors' computational methods: For normalization, 1 million high-quality reads, each with a distinct molecular identifier, were randomly selected from each sample. Instead of being binned into consensus sequences, reads with shared molecular identifiers were discarded. CDR3 identification, clonotype clustering and error correction used MiTCR with a Q25 quality threshold and the strictest error-elimination algorithm. A nonparametric unseen species model with Euler transformation was used to estimate a lower bound on total TCR beta diversity. The public reads were reanalyzed by TCRdb: fastp trimming at Q25, MiXCR alignment, in-frame beta chains only. Rows matching on CDR3 protein sequence are summarized as one entry with the most common DNA and genes. It is TCRdb's table, rather than the study itself, that gives the V and J calls and clone size. In this sample the table shows 850,000 to 1,300,000 distinct CDR3 sequences, less than 50% of which occur a single time. The top ten constitute approximately 19% of the sample.

Beyond this particular receptor, the publication reports: The percentage of naive T cells measured by flow cytometry correlated strongly with observed TCR beta diversity. Because the CMV infection status of the donors was unknown, age-related changes in expanded clonotypes may potentially have been confounded. Observed TCR beta diversity per million T cells fell roughly linearly with age, and a significant reduction was already apparent by age roughly 40. Estimates of total diversity based on one million sequenced T cells were considered lower bounds and underestimates. Compared with the aged group, more naive CD4+ T cells, fewer expanded clones and increased TCR diversity were shown by the long-lived group, suggesting age selection. Bulk unsorted PBMC profiling prevented conclusive comparison of naive and antigen-experienced compartments.

The rearranged chain carries TRBV14 and TRBJ2-1; TRBD2 is a weak D gene call, 5 bases matching. This clonotype was obtained from a woman aged 60-70 years in good health. The sequencing input was blood. The sequenced DNA: TGTGCCTGCAGCCCCCGAACGGGGAATGAGCAGTTCTTC. This codes for CACSPRTGNEQFF.